This T cell receptor (beta chain) derives from a study of T cell responses to AZD1222 COVID-19 vaccine. Study findings and constraints: Distributed over spike, vaccine-associated CD4 TCRs predominated at 160-218 and 743-854. Clonal diversity was possibly underestimated, and white British individuals and females predominated among donors. Of the AZD1222 recipients, only five to seven were seropositive at baseline. Repertoire samples came only from after the peak T cell response.

Sequencing used immunoSEQ multiplex PCR; TCRdb keeps in-frame clones, though not all of them. The repertoire holds 87,000 or so clones, with around nine tenths as singletons. Germline CDR1 reads MDHEN; CDR2 reads SYDVKM. The CDR3 extends over 13 amino acids. V lost 4 bases, J lost 0 bases, and 6 bases lay in between. Concerning this clone: Its target is not known.

V and J are TRBV28 and TRBJ1-2; D is unclear. The specimen was peripheral blood, collected on day 0 of AZD1222 vaccination. This TCR derives from an adult in good health. For the CDR3, the DNA is TGTGCCAGCAGTTGGGGAACTAACTATGGCTACACCTTC. Translating it yields CASSWGTNYGYTF.